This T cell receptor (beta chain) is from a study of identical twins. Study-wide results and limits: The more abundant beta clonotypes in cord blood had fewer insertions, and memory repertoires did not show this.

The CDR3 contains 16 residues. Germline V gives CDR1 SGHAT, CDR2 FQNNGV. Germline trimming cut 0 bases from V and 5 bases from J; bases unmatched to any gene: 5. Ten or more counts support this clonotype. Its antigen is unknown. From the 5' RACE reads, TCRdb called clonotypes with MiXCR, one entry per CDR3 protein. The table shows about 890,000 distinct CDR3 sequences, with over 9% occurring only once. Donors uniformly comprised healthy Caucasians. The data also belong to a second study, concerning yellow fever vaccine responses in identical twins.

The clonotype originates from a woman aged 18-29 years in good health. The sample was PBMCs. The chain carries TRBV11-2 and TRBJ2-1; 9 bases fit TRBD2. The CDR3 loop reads CASSLDRGLAHNEQFF. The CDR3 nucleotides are TGTGCCAGCAGCTTAGATAGGGGACTAGCCCACAATGAGCAGTTCTTC.